This T cell receptor (beta chain) was profiled in a study of shared clonotypes between healthy human individuals. This clone showed up just a few times. As yet, its antigen is unknown. Repertoires were generated with immunoSEQ multiplex PCR, while TCRdb's copy carries only in-frame clones and drops some. The table shows 490,000 or so clones, with over 60% occurring only once. The donor cohort consisted entirely of Caucasian adults residing in Nashville, Tennessee. Trimming took off 6 bases at V and 9 bases at J, with 12 bases between the two ends. CDR1 is MRHNA and CDR2 is SNTAGT in the germline V gene. The length of the CDR3 is 12 residues. Points from the study as a whole: The diversity represented, both genetic and in exposure history, was limited by few donors. Clonotype sharing levels among donors were expected to vary with sequencing depth.

The J gene is TRBJ2-1, the V gene TRBV6-4, with a tentative D call TRBD1 (5 bases). The sequenced sample consisted of PBMCs. The receptor was isolated from a woman in her thirties or forties in good health. Some clones in this sample may be carry-over from other donors' samples. The CDR3 is CASSATGAEQFF. As DNA, the CDR3 is TGTGCCAGCAGCGCCACAGGAGCTGAGCAGTTCTTC.